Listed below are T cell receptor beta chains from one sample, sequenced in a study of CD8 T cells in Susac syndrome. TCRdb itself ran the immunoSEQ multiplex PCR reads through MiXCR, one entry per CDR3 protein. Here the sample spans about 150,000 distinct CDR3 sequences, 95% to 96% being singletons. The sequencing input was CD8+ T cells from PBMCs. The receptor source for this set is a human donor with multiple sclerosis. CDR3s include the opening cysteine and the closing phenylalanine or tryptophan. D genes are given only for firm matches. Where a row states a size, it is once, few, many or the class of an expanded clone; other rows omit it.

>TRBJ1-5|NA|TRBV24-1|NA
CATDTRGDNQPQHF
TGTGCCACCGACACCAGGGGCGACAATCAGCCCCAGCATTTT
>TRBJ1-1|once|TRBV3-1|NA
CASTFTPFAMNTEAFF
TGTGCCAGCACCTTTACTCCCTTCGCCATGAACACTGAAGCTTTCTTT
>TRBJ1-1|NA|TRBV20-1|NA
CSASGSQNTEAFF
TGCAGTGCGAGTGGCAGCCAGAACACTGAAGCTTTCTTT
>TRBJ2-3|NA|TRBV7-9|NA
CASSLGQSTDTQYF
TGTGCCAGCAGCTTGGGGCAGTCCACAGATACGCAGTATTTT
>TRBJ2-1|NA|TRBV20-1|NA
CSARAGGNEQFF
TGCAGTGCTAGGGCCGGGGGCAATGAGCAGTTCTTC
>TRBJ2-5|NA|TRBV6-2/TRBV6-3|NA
CASSPLQGTRQETQYF
TGTGCCAGCAGTCCACTCCAGGGAACAAGGCAAGAGACCCAGTACTTC
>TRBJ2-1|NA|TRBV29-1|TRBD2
CSVVLTSDSTSYNEQFF
TGCAGCGTTGTATTGACTAGCGACTCCACTTCCTACAATGAGCAGTTCTTC
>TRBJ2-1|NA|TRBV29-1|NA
CSVEEGRAYNEQFF
TGCAGCGTTGAAGAGGGCAGGGCCTACAATGAGCAGTTCTTC
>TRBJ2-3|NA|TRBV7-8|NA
CASSLRFAAPSDTQYF
TGTGCCAGCAGCTTACGGTTCGCAGCGCCGTCAGATACGCAGTATTTT
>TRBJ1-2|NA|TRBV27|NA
CASSPLGPYGYTF
TGTGCCAGCAGTCCCCTGGGGCCCTATGGCTACACCTTC
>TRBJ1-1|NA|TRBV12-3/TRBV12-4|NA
CASSLPSRAEAFF
TGTGCCAGCAGTTTACCCTCCCGAGCTGAAGCTTTCTTT
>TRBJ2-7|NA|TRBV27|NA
CASSSLPSTTSSYEQYF
TGTGCCAGCAGTTCCCTACCCTCTACTACCAGCTCCTACGAGCAGTACTTC
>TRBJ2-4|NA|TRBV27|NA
CASSFRPGAKNIQYF
TGTGCCAGCAGTTTCCGTCCGGGGGCCAAAAACATTCAGTACTTC
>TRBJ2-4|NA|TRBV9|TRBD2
CASSAVPGLAGQNIQYF
TGTGCCAGCAGCGCGGTTCCGGGACTAGCGGGGCAAAACATTCAGTACTTC
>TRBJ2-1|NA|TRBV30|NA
CAYQRGRRPYNEQFF
TGTGCCTACCAACGGGGGCGTCGGCCCTACAATGAGCAGTTCTTC
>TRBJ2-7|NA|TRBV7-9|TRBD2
CASSLPREGYEQYF
TGTGCCAGCAGCTTACCCAGGGAGGGGTACGAGCAGTACTTC
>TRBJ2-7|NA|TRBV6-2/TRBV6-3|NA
CASSYRTEPYEQYF
TGTGCCAGCAGTTACCGGACTGAACCCTACGAGCAGTACTTC
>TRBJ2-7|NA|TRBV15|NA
CATSREGEINYEQYF
TGTGCCACCAGCAGAGAGGGGGAAATTAACTACGAGCAGTACTTC
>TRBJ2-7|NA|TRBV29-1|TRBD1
CSVLGQGYEQYF
TGCAGCGTTTTGGGACAGGGGTACGAGCAGTACTTC
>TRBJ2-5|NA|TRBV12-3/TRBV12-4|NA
CASSRDRVGVQETQYF
TGTGCCAGCAGCCGAGATCGGGTAGGAGTTCAAGAGACCCAGTACTTC